Listed below are T cell receptor beta chains from one sample, sequenced in a study of T-cell memory formation after mild COVID-19. MiXCR, applied by TCRdb to the 5' RACE reads, yields one record per CDR3 protein. The table records over 150,000 distinct CDR3 sequences, 20% to 25% of them present only once. Material: PBMCs or a T cell subset sorted from them (not recorded which). These receptors all stem from an adult woman who had mild COVID-19 (a few samples of this study predate the infection). Cell type and time point are not known. CDR3s include the opening cysteine and the closing phenylalanine or tryptophan. A D gene is named only where the DNA matches it firmly. Where a row states a size, it is once, few, many or the class of an expanded clone; other rows omit it.

>TRBJ2-5|TRBV9|TRBD2|-|14
CASSAGLARETQYF
TGTGCCAGCAGCGCGGGACTAGCGAGAGAGACCCAGTACTTC
>TRBJ2-2|TRBV3-1|-|-|15
CASSQISGNTGELFF
TGTGCCAGCAGCCAGATTAGCGGGAACACCGGGGAGCTGTTTTTT
>TRBJ2-1|TRBV15|-|few|15
CATSRDTDSYNEQFF
TGTGCCACCAGCAGAGATACGGACTCCTACAATGAGCAGTTCTTC
>TRBJ2-7|TRBV13|-|once|11
CATTGTYEQYF
TGTGCCACGACAGGCACCTACGAGCAGTACTTC
>TRBJ2-7|TRBV18|-|-|15
CASSPLVSQPNEQYF
TGTGCCAGCTCACCATTAGTTTCACAGCCTAACGAGCAGTACTTC
>TRBJ2-1|TRBV7-9|TRBD2|few|15
CASRGAGATYNEQFF
TGTGCCAGTCGTGGAGCGGGAGCCACCTACAATGAGCAGTTCTTC
>TRBJ2-1|TRBV4-1|TRBD1|-|15
CASSQDQGARNEQFF
TGCGCCAGCAGCCAAGACCAGGGGGCGCGAAATGAGCAGTTCTTC
>TRBJ2-1|TRBV7-9|TRBD1|-|16
CASSLVFSGQGNEQFF
TGTGCCAGCAGCTTAGTGTTCTCGGGACAGGGGAATGAGCAGTTCTTC
>TRBJ2-7|TRBV9|TRBD1|many|15
CASSVAGTGIAEQYF
TGTGCCAGCAGCGTAGCCGGGACAGGGATAGCCGAGCAGTACTTC
>TRBJ1-1|TRBV19|TRBD1|-|15
CASSPGQVWSTEAFF
TGTGCCAGTAGTCCAGGACAGGTATGGAGCACTGAAGCTTTCTTT
>TRBJ2-1|TRBV4-1|-|few|14
CASSQDWRENEQFF
TGCGCCAGCAGCCAAGATTGGCGGGAAAATGAGCAGTTCTTC
>TRBJ1-1|TRBV14|-|-|17
CASSQDVRQRLNTEAFF
TGTGCCAGCAGCCAAGATGTGCGGCAGCGCCTCAACACTGAAGCTTTCTTT
>TRBJ2-1|TRBV7-3|TRBD2|-|14
CASSFFSGSNEQFF
TGTGCCAGCAGCTTCTTTAGCGGGAGCAATGAGCAGTTCTTC
>TRBJ2-7|TRBV5-1|-|few|13
CASQGTDSYEQYF
TGCGCCAGCCAAGGCACAGACTCCTACGAGCAGTACTTC
>TRBJ2-3|TRBV4-2|-|few|15
CASSLEAGGTDTQYF
TGTGCCAGCAGCCTCGAGGCCGGGGGAACAGATACGCAGTATTTT
>TRBJ2-7|TRBV3-1|TRBD1|many|15
CASSHPGTGSYEQYF
TGTGCCAGCAGCCACCCCGGGACAGGGTCCTACGAGCAGTACTTC
>TRBJ2-3|TRBV7-2|-|-|12
CASSFGADTQYF
TGTGCCAGCAGCTTCGGGGCAGATACGCAGTATTTT
>TRBJ2-7|TRBV20-1|-|few|13
CSARDPDAYEQYF
TGCAGTGCTAGAGACCCTGACGCCTACGAGCAGTACTTC
>TRBJ1-5|TRBV12-3/TRBV12-4|TRBD1|-|14
CASSPTGFGQPKHF
TGTGCCAGCAGTCCGACAGGGTTCGGGCAGCCCAAGCATTTT
>TRBJ2-7|TRBV5-1|TRBD2|few|16
CASSLASASGSYEQYF
TGCGCCAGCAGCTTGGCCTCGGCTAGCGGCTCCTACGAGCAGTACTTC
>TRBJ2-1|TRBV5-1|TRBD2|few|15
CASSWTSGEYNEQFF
TGCGCCAGCAGCTGGACTAGCGGGGAGTACAATGAGCAGTTCTTC
>TRBJ2-5|TRBV12-3/TRBV12-4|-|few|13
CASRGTPDETQYF
TGTGCCAGCAGAGGGACACCGGATGAGACCCAGTACTTC
>TRBJ2-2|TRBV5-5|TRBD2|-|14
CASSLIEREEELFF
TGTGCCAGCAGCTTGATCGAGCGGGAGGAGGAGCTGTTTTTT
>TRBJ2-3|TRBV11-2|TRBD1|-|15
CASRRPGQGIDTQYF
TGTGCCAGCAGACGCCCGGGACAGGGGATAGATACGCAGTATTTT
>TRBJ2-7|TRBV5-1|TRBD1|few|15
CASSLTGQGAYEQYF
TGCGCCAGCAGCTTGACAGGACAGGGGGCCTACGAGCAGTACTTC
>TRBJ2-1|TRBV19|-|few|15
CASMDGSLTYNEQFF
TGTGCCAGTATGGACGGAAGCTTGACCTACAATGAGCAGTTCTTC
>TRBJ1-2|TRBV24-1|-|-|14
CATSGTGIYYGYTF
TGTGCCACCAGTGGCACAGGTATATACTATGGCTACACCTTC
>TRBJ1-2|TRBV5-5|-|-|13
CASSLGDVLSYTF
TGTGCCAGCAGCTTGGGGGACGTCCTTAGCTACACCTTC
>TRBJ2-1|TRBV10-3|-|few|15
CAISRREGTYNEQFF
TGTGCCATCAGTCGGCGTGAGGGCACCTACAATGAGCAGTTCTTC
>TRBJ1-2|TRBV25-1|TRBD1|few|14
CASSVTGTGYGYTF
TGTGCCAGCAGTGTCACCGGGACAGGGTATGGCTACACCTTC
>TRBJ2-5|TRBV20-1|-|few|13
CSVEFEGVETQYF
TGCAGTGTAGAGTTTGAGGGAGTGGAGACCCAGTACTTC
>TRBJ2-7|TRBV12-3/TRBV12-4|-|-|12
CASSLLSYEQYF
TGTGCCAGCAGTTTATTGTCCTACGAGCAGTACTTC
>TRBJ1-1|TRBV12-3/TRBV12-4|-|-|12
CASSPDRSKLAF
TGTGCCAGCAGTCCCGACAGGTCTAAGCTCGCCTTT
>TRBJ2-1|TRBV27|-|-|14
CASSTGWDHNEQFF
TGTGCCAGCAGCACAGGTTGGGACCACAATGAGCAGTTCTTC
>TRBJ2-1|TRBV29-1|-|-|15
CSVESVWTLYNEQFF
TGCAGCGTTGAAAGCGTATGGACCCTCTACAATGAGCAGTTCTTC
>TRBJ1-3|TRBV12-3/TRBV12-4|TRBD1|-|13
CASGTGAGNTIYF
TGTGCCAGCGGAACAGGGGCTGGAAACACCATATATTTT
>TRBJ2-7|TRBV6-5|-|-|15
CASSYARGLSYEQYF
TGTGCCAGCAGTTACGCCCGTGGACTTTCCTACGAGCAGTACTTC
>TRBJ2-5|TRBV4-2|TRBD2|few|14
CASSPRGGKETQYF
TGTGCCAGCAGCCCTAGGGGAGGGAAAGAGACCCAGTACTTC
>TRBJ1-4|TRBV6-5|TRBD1|-|16
CASSSPAGGTREKLFF
TGTGCCAGCAGTTCCCCCGCAGGGGGTACGAGAGAAAAACTGTTTTTT
>TRBJ2-7|TRBV27|-|few|13
CASSFLGGYEQYF
TGTGCCAGCAGTTTCCTGGGTGGGTACGAGCAGTACTTC
>TRBJ2-2|TRBV24-1|TRBD2|-|18
CATSESPSGGPNTGELFF
TGTGCCACCAGTGAGTCGCCCAGCGGGGGACCGAACACCGGGGAGCTGTTTTTT
>TRBJ1-2|TRBV29-1|-|-|13
CSVQGQADYGYTF
TGCAGCGTCCAGGGTCAGGCGGACTATGGCTACACCTTC
>TRBJ2-3|TRBV6-1|-|-|18
CASSETLPGDLLQDTQYF
TGTGCCAGCAGTGAAACCCTCCCGGGGGATCTCTTACAAGATACGCAGTATTTT
>TRBJ2-1|TRBV5-6|TRBD2|-|14
CASFEGLAYNEQFF
TGTGCCAGCTTCGAGGGACTAGCCTACAATGAGCAGTTCTTC
>TRBJ2-7|TRBV7-6|-|once|12
CASSQEGNEQYF
TGTGCCAGCAGCCAGGAGGGGAACGAGCAGTACTTC
>TRBJ2-3|TRBV4-1|TRBD2|many|15
CASRAGLAAPGTQYF
TGCGCCAGCAGAGCGGGACTAGCGGCCCCGGGTACGCAGTATTTT
>TRBJ1-5|TRBV4-1|-|-|13
CASSQVNSQPQHF
TGCGCCAGCAGCCAAGTGAATAGTCAGCCCCAGCATTTT
>TRBJ1-2|TRBV27|-|few|14
CASSLKGRGDGYTF
TGTGCCAGCAGTTTAAAGGGGCGCGGGGACGGCTACACCTTC
>TRBJ2-7|TRBV12-3/TRBV12-4|TRBD1|-|14
CASLLGTGDYEQYF
TGTGCCAGCCTTCTGGGGACAGGTGACTACGAGCAGTACTTC
>TRBJ2-7|TRBV5-1|TRBD2|many|19
CASSLIEAVEGGNPYEQYF
TGCGCCAGCAGCTTGATAGAGGCGGTCGAGGGAGGGAACCCCTACGAGCAGTACTTC